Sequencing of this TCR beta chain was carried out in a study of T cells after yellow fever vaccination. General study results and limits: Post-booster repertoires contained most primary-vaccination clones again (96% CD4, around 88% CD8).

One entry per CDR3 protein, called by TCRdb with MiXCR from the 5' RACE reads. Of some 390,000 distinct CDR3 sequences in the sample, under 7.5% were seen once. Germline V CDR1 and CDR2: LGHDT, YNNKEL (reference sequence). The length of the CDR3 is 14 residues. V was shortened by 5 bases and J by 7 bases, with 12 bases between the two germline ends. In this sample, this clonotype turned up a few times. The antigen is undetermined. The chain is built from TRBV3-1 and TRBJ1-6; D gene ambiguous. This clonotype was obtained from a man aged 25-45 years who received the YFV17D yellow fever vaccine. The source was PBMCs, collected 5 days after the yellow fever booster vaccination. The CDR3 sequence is CASSGGLVNSPLHF. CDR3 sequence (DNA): TGTGCCAGCAGCGGCGGGCTGGTGAATTCACCCCTCCACTTT. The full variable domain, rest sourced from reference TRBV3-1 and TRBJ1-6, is DTAVSQTPKYLVTQMGNDKSIKCEQNLGHDTMYWYKQDSKKFLKIMFSYNNKELIINETVPNRFSPKSPDKAHLNLHINSLELGDSAVYFCASSGGLVNSPLHFGNGTRLTVT.